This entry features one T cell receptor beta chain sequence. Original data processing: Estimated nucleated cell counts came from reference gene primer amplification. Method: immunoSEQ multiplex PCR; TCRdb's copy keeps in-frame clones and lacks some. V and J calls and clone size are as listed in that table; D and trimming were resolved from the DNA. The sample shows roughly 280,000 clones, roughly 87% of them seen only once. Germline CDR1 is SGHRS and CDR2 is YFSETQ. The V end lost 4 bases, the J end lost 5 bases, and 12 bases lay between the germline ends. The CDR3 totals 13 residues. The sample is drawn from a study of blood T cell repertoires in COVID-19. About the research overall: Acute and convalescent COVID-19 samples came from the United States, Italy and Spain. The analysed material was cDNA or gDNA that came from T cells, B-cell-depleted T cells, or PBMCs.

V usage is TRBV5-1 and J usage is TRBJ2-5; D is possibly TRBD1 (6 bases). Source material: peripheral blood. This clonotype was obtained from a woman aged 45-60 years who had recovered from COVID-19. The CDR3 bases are TGCGCCAGCAGCAGCAGGGGTGGGGAGACCCAGTACTTC. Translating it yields CASSSRGGETQYF.